The T cell receptor (beta chain) described here comes from a study of blood T cell repertoires in COVID-19. Some clones are missing from TCRdb's copy, which holds only in-frame ones; the method was immunoSEQ multiplex PCR. This table has roughly 220,000 clones, 80% to 90% appearing once. Germline values: CDR1 SGDLS, CDR2 YYNGEE. This CDR3 is built from 17 residues. Trimming took 4 bases from V and 0 from J, leaving 16 bases between them. Assignment of participants to cohorts was predicated upon participant-reported clinical history. The V and J genes are TRBV9 and TRBJ1-4, with D possibly matching TRBD1 (6 bases). This receptor was obtained from a woman between 45 and 65 years old with acute COVID-19. The sequenced material came from PBMCs or T cells enriched from blood (not recorded which). The CDR3 nucleotides read TGTGCCAGCAGCCCTAATCTTGGACAGCCAACTAATGAAAAACTGTTTTTT. Protein product: CASSPNLGQPTNEKLFF.